This TCR beta chain was identified during a study of Graves' ophthalmopathy and Graves' hyperthyroidism. Overall study context: Peripheral blood was obtained at first diagnosis, ahead of any treatment.

General observations from the study: Most thyroid-expanded clonotypes exceeding 0.001 frequency were also found in blood. The model's prediction of ophthalmopathy progression had roughly 70% sensitivity and roughly 72% specificity.

Germline assignment: CDR1 SGHTA and CDR2 FQGNSA. The CDR3 has 13 residues. Trimming shortened V by 5 bases and J by 3 bases, and 11 bases separated the two germline ends. Note on this clonotype: Antigen specificity is unknown.

RNA transcripts were the source from which TCR beta CDR3 regions were amplified. Second-round multiplex PCR followed a first-round RT-PCR using HTBI primers. TCRdb re-called the multiplex PCR reads with MiXCR, one entry per CDR3 protein. Among about 390,000 distinct CDR3 sequences listed, 17% were seen once. V is TRBV7-2 and J is TRBJ2-7; D unresolved. Specimen: peripheral blood. The sequence came from an adult woman with stable Graves' hyperthyroidism. CDR3 protein: CASSLDTYYEQYF. CDR3 in DNA: TGTGCCAGCAGCCTCGACACCTACTACGAGCAGTACTTC.